A single sample is the source of the 6 T cell receptor beta chains below, sequenced in a study of blood T cell repertoires in COVID-19. Profiled with immunoSEQ multiplex PCR; TCRdb holds only in-frame clones, not every one. The sample includes around 200,000 clones, around 84% of them seen just once. Input material: peripheral blood. These receptors were obtained from a man aged 25-45 years with active or convalescent COVID-19.

This clone appeared a few times. The CDR3 is CASSVNPGTSSYNSPLHF. CDR3 nucleotide sequence: TGTGCCAGCAGCGTCAACCCGGGGACTAGCTCCTATAATTCACCCCTCCACTTT. The V gene is TRBV9, the J gene TRBJ1-6; perhaps TRBD1 as D (5 bases). The V end was cut by 2 bases, the J end by 0 bases, with 15 bases between. Germline V lookup: CDR1 SGDLS, CDR2 YYNGEE. This CDR3 comprises 18 residues.

V usage is TRBV28 and J usage is TRBJ2-3; 11 bases agree with TRBD2. V shed 8 bases and J 2 bases; nucleotides not matched to a gene: 6. Germline CDR1 is MDHEN and CDR2 is SYDVKM. There are 15 residues in the CDR3. The CDR3: CASWGLAEFTDTQYF. DNA for the CDR3: TGTGCCAGCTGGGGACTAGCGGAGTTCACAGATACGCAGTATTTT. The entire variable domain, with the rest obtained from reference TRBV28 and TRBJ2-3, is as follows: DVKVTQSSRYLVKRTGEKVFLECVQDMDHENMFWYRQDPGLGLRLIYFSYDVKMKEKGDIPEGYSVSREKKERFSLILESASTNQTSMYLCASWGLAEFTDTQYFGPGTRLTVL.

The CDR3 nucleotides read TGCAGCGTTACAGGGGGCACCGAGACCCAGTACTTC. Protein product: CSVTGGTETQYF. The rearrangement uses TRBV29-1 and TRBJ2-5; 9 positions match TRBD1. CDR3 length: 12 amino acids. V lost 5 bases and J lost 5; bases outside the gene matches: 3. The germline CDR1 and CDR2 sequences are SQVTM and ANQGSEA.

V gene TRBV18 combines with J gene TRBJ2-7; 9 nucleotides match TRBD1. V trimming: 3 bases; J trimming: 7 bases; junction bases outside the gene matches: 7. Germline V lookup: CDR1 KGHSH, CDR2 LQKENI. This CDR3 contains 14 residues. The CDR3 DNA reads TGTGCCAGCTCACCCCGACAGGGGGTTTATGAGCAGTACGTC. This codes for CASSPRQGVYEQYV.

This clone was seen only once. CDR3 bases: TGTGCCAGCAGCACCCGGGCCTACAATGAGCAGTTCTTC. It encodes CASSTRAYNEQFF. V usage is TRBV21-1 and J usage is TRBJ2-1; the D call in the table, TRBD2, was not verified against the DNA. TRBV21-1 is a pseudogene locus. The CDR3 has 13 amino acids.

The chain employs TRBV3-1 (or the pseudogene TRBV3-2) and TRBJ2-3; TRBD2 matches 7 bases. Germline V gene lookup returns CDR1 LGHDT and CDR2 YNNKEL (reference sequence). The ends lost 0 bases at V and 4 bases at J; junction bases unmatched: 7. The CDR3 loop spans 16 amino acids. CDR3 loop: CASSQEGGRWADTQYF. The CDR3 region has the DNA TGTGCCAGCAGCCAAGAGGGGGGGAGGTGGGCAGATACGCAGTATTTT.